The 9 T cell receptor beta chains in this list originate from one sample, sequenced in a study of response to subunit inactivated influenza vaccine. Each CDR3 protein gets one entry after TCRdb re-called the RT-PCR reads with MiXCR. The repertoire includes fewer than 600,000 distinct CDR3 sequences, 6.5% to 8% of them detected once, and under 15% sits in the top ten. The sample in question was PBMCs from blood, obtained 23 to 25 months after vaccination. The receptors shown here come from a man between 50 and 69 years old who received an inactivated influenza vaccine.

The CDR3 protein is CASSRPSGTNYEQYF. As DNA, the CDR3 is TGTGCCAGCAGCCGACCTAGCGGAACTAACTACGAGCAGTACTTC. The V gene is TRBV2, the J gene TRBJ2-7; 7 positions agree with TRBD2. The CDR3 is 15 amino acids. With 6 bases clipped from V and 3 bases from J, the junction kept 11 bases outside the gene matches. Germline V CDR1 and CDR2: SNHLY, FYNNEI. Based on the CDR3 plus reference TRBV2 and TRBJ2-7, the full variable domain is EPEVTQTPSHQVTQMGQEVILRCVPISNHLYFYWYRQILGQKVEFLVSFYNNEISEKSEIFDDQFSVERPDGSNFTLKIRSTKLEDSAMYFCASSRPSGTNYEQYFGPGTRLTVT.

The chain employs TRBV4-1 and TRBJ1-1; D gene unclear. CDR3 length equals 14 residues. Trimming removed 1 base from V and 1 base from J, with 7 bases in between. Germline CDR1 MGHRA, CDR2 YSYEKL. CDR3 region: CASSQGIGNTEAFF. The CDR3 bases are TGCGCCAGCAGCCAAGGGATTGGGAACACTGAAGCTTTCTTT.

This clonotype was seen many times. The chain couples TRBV11-2 to TRBJ2-5, with TRBD2 matching 8 bases. Germline V gives CDR1 SGHAT, CDR2 FQNNGV. This CDR3 contains 19 residues. Unmatched junction bases numbered 19, after V lost 5 bases and J lost 2 bases. CDR3 sequence (DNA): TGTGCCAGCAGCCTGACCTATCCGGTGAATAGCGGGATGCAAGAGACCCAGTACTTC. Translating it yields CASSLTYPVNSGMQETQYF.

The V gene is TRBV20-1, the J gene TRBJ1-5; no firm D call. Germline assignment: CDR1 DFQATT and CDR2 SNEGSKA (reference sequence). This CDR3 has 13 amino acids. Trimming removed 3 bases at V and 7 bases at J, with 13 bases between. CDR3 protein: CSASKGSGQPQHF. CDR3 DNA sequence: TGCAGTGCTAGTAAAGGGAGCGGGCAGCCCCAGCATTTT.

This clonotype has ten or more counts. V is TRBV15 and J is TRBJ2-1, with D perhaps TRBD1 (6 bases). Germline V gene sequence: CDR1 LNHNV, CDR2 YYDKDF (reference sequence). The CDR3 sequence is 15 residues long. V was trimmed by 1 base and J by 9 bases, leaving 16 bases between them. CDR3 sequence reads: CATSRGRDTPFEQFF. The CDR3 region has the DNA TGTGCCACCAGCAGAGGACGGGACACCCCATTTGAGCAGTTCTTC. The full variable domain, rest sourced from reference TRBV15 and TRBJ2-1, is DAMVIQNPRYQVTQFGKPVTLSCSQTLNHNVMYWYQQKSSQAPKLLFHYYDKDFNNEADTPDNFQSRRPNTSFCFLDIRSPGLGDTAMYLCATSRGRDTPFEQFFGPGTRLTVL.

The chain combines TRBV7-2 with TRBJ2-7; D may correspond to TRBD1 or TRBD2 (5 bases each). Trimming removed 5 bases at V and 6 bases at J, with 11 bases between. Germline values: CDR1 SGHTA, CDR2 FQGNSA. The CDR3 loop spans 12 amino acids. The CDR3 loop reads CASSNYGAEQYF. The CDR3 coding sequence is TGTGCCAGCAGCAATTACGGGGCCGAGCAGTACTTC.

This clonotype was observed a few times. This chain uses TRBV29-1 with TRBJ2-7; 10 bases are shared with TRBD1. The germline gives CDR1 SQVTM, CDR2 ANQGSEA. Trimming took 2 bases from V and 3 from J; bases not matched to a gene: 10. The CDR3 runs to 16 residues. CDR3 nucleotides: TGCAGCGTTGAATTCTGGTCCGGGACAGGGGTCTACGAGCAGTACTTC. Its protein product is CSVEFWSGTGVYEQYF.

This clonotype was detected a few times. The chain combines TRBV14 with TRBJ2-5; TRBD1 aligns across 7 bases. CDR1 is SGHDN and CDR2 is FVKESK in the germline V gene. The CDR3 is 15 amino acids. With 0 bases clipped from V and 9 bases from J, the junction kept 10 bases outside the gene matches. The CDR3 nucleotides read TGTGCCAGCAGCCAAGAGAGGAGACAGGGACGGTCCCAGTACTTC. This encodes CASSQERRQGRSQYF.

This clonotype was counted many times. The CDR3 is CASSLGTGSNQPQHF. CDR3 DNA sequence: TGTGCCAGCTCCTTAGGGACAGGGAGCAATCAGCCCCAGCATTTT. The V call is TRBV5-6, the J call TRBJ1-5; 9 bases fit TRBD1. The junction had 6 bases not matched to a gene; V was cut back by 7 bases and J by 1 base. The germline V gene has CDR1 SGHDT and CDR2 YYEEEE. The CDR3 covers 15 residues.